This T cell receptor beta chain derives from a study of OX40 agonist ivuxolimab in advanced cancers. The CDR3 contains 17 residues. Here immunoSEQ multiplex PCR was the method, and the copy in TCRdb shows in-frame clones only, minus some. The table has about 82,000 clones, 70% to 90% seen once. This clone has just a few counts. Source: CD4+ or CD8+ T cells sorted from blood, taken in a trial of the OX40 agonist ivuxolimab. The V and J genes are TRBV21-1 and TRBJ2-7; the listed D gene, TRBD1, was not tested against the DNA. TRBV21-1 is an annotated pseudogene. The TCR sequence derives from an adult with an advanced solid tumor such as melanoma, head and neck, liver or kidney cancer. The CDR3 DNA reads TGTGCCAGCAGCAAAGCGCACAGACAGGGGGAATACTACGAGCAGTACTTC. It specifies CASSKAHRQGEYYEQYF.